Presented here are 2 T cell receptor beta chains from one specimen sequenced in a study of beta chain features in type 1 diabetes. What was sequenced were expressed TCRB transcripts, since all of the isolated RNA had been reverse transcribed. Using immunoSEQ multiplex PCR, the repertoire was profiled, and TCRdb retains in-frame clones only, with some absent. This sample has around 430,000 clones, with approximately 30% found just once. Sequenced input: naive CD4+ T cells from blood. The source is a man between 18 and 35 years old in good health.

The chain links TRBV29-1 to TRBJ2-5; the D gene is possibly TRBD2 (6 bases). V lost 6 bases to trimming and J lost 2 bases, with 25 bases between them. Per the germline V gene, CDR1 is SQVTM and CDR2 is ANQGSEA. The CDR3 length is 17 residues. CDR3 DNA sequence: TGCAGCGTCCGTTCGGGACTTTATACCGCGCAGCAAGAGACCCAGTACTTC. This codes for CSVRSGLYTAQQETQYF.

This clone was found a few times. The genes are TRBV30 and TRBJ1-2; D is perhaps TRBD1 (5 bases). V was cut by 2 bases and J by 0 bases, with 10 bases left in between. The germline V gene encodes CDR1 GTSNPN and CDR2 SVGIG (reference sequence). This CDR3 is built from 14 residues. The CDR3 DNA sequence: TGTGCCTGGAGTAAGACAGCTTCTAACTATGGCTACACCTTC. Residues: CAWSKTASNYGYTF.